The clone carrying this T cell receptor beta chain was recorded many times. The antigen is unknown. An end of the junction does not agree with germline; a read error may underlie this. The data were taken from a study of T cell repertoires in cytomegalovirus infection. Study outcomes and limitations: Dominant in the ex vivo response were TCR beta clonotypes restricted by HLA-C and specific for CMV. The cumulative frequency of public TCR beta families distinguished individuals who carried CMV together with the relevant HLA.

The CDR3 contains 14 residues. CDR1 and CDR2 (germline): SSHAT, FNYEAQ (reference sequence). TCRdb ran MiXCR on the reads and lists one entry per CDR3 protein. The repertoire includes 400,000 to 550,000 distinct CDR3 sequences, around 11% of them detected once, and roughly 10% sits in the top ten. This TCR came from a human donor in good health (CMV status not recorded). Some clones in this sample may be carry-over from other donors' samples. The chain has TRBV7-7 and TRBJ2-1; 11 bases align to TRBD2. What was sequenced was PBMCs. The CDR3 loop reads CASRPGLAADEQFF. CDR3 in DNA: TGTGCTAGCAGGCCGGGACTAGCGGCGGATGAGCAGTTCTTC. The full variable domain, in which reference TRBV7-7 and TRBJ2-1 provide the parts outside the CDR3, is GAGVSQSPRYKVTKRGQDVTLRCDPISSHATLYWYQQALGQGPEFLTYFNYEAQPDKSGLPSDRFSAERPEGSISTLTIQRTEQRDSAMYRCASRPGLAADEQFFGPGTRLTVL.